The rows below give T cell receptor beta chains drawn from one sample of a study of post-analysis software for immune sequencing data. TCRdb re-called the PCR reads through MiXCR, storing one row per CDR3 protein. Here the sample spans around 200,000 distinct CDR3 sequences, about 30% being singletons. Specimen: blood. These receptors all stem from a girl aged 2-17 years with multiple sclerosis. Both conserved end residues are part of each CDR3. The D gene is left open where the match is weak. Size values are once, few and many counts, or a class for expanded clones, and some rows have none.

CDR3nt: TGCGCCAGCAGCTACGCCCTTGACAAAACCTATGGCTACACCTTC; CDR3aa: CASSYALDKTYGYTF; len: 15; abundance: NA; d_gene: NA; j_gene: TRBJ1-2; v_gene: TRBV5-1
CDR3nt: TGCGCCAGCAGCTTGGAAACAGGGTCCGATCAGCCCCAGCATTTT; CDR3aa: CASSLETGSDQPQHF; len: 15; abundance: NA; d_gene: NA; j_gene: TRBJ1-5; v_gene: TRBV5-1
CDR3nt: TGCGCCAGCAGCTTGGACGGGACCCGGAGCACTGAAGCTTTGTTT; CDR3aa: CASSLDGTRSTEALF; len: 15; abundance: NA; d_gene: NA; j_gene: TRBJ1-1; v_gene: TRBV5-1
CDR3nt: TGTGCCAGCAGCCAAGAGGCCAGCACAGATACGCAGTATTTT; CDR3aa: CASSQEASTDTQYF; len: 14; abundance: many; d_gene: NA; j_gene: TRBJ2-3; v_gene: TRBV4-2
CDR3nt: TGTGCCAGCAGCTTAGGGGTTAATGCGGGCGCAACTAATGAAAAACTGTTTTTT; CDR3aa: CASSLGVNAGATNEKLFF; len: 18; abundance: few; d_gene: NA; j_gene: TRBJ1-4; v_gene: TRBV7-8
CDR3nt: TGTGCCAGCAGCCAAGTGGCGGGGGCCTCCGCGCGGGCCTATAATTCACCCCTCCACTTT; CDR3aa: CASSQVAGASARAYNSPLHF; len: 20; abundance: many; d_gene: NA; j_gene: TRBJ1-6; v_gene: TRBV4-2
CDR3nt: TGTGCCAGCAGCGCGCGTCTGGGGGATACGCAGTATTTT; CDR3aa: CASSARLGDTQYF; len: 13; abundance: many; d_gene: NA; j_gene: TRBJ2-3; v_gene: TRBV9
CDR3nt: TGCGCCAGCAGCTCGGGGAGGGTGAGCTCCTACAATGAGCAGTTCTTC; CDR3aa: CASSSGRVSSYNEQFF; len: 16; abundance: many; d_gene: TRBD2; j_gene: TRBJ2-1; v_gene: TRBV5-1
CDR3nt: TGTGCCAGCACCTACTCCGGGACAGGGAACCACGAGCAGTACTTC; CDR3aa: CASTYSGTGNHEQYF; len: 15; abundance: once; d_gene: TRBD1; j_gene: TRBJ2-7; v_gene: TRBV7-9
CDR3nt: TGCAGCGTCTCGACAGGGGTTAACTATGGCTACACCTTC; CDR3aa: CSVSTGVNYGYTF; len: 13; abundance: few; d_gene: TRBD1; j_gene: TRBJ1-2; v_gene: TRBV29-1
CDR3nt: TGTGCCAGCAGTTTAGCGCACGGGGGCACTGAAGCTTTCTTT; CDR3aa: CASSLAHGGTEAFF; len: 14; abundance: many; d_gene: NA; j_gene: TRBJ1-1; v_gene: TRBV12-3/TRBV12-4
CDR3nt: TGTGCCAGCAGCTTGGATGGGGGGGAGCATCAGCCCCAGCATTTT; CDR3aa: CASSLDGGEHQPQHF; len: 15; abundance: NA; d_gene: NA; j_gene: TRBJ1-5; v_gene: TRBV5-4
CDR3nt: TGTGCCAGCAGCTCCCGGGACATTAAAAACGAGCAGTACTTC; CDR3aa: CASSSRDIKNEQYF; len: 14; abundance: many; d_gene: NA; j_gene: TRBJ2-7; v_gene: TRBV21-1
CDR3nt: TGTGCCAGCAGCTCGGCAAAGGTGGGGGATAATTCACCCCTCCACTTT; CDR3aa: CASSSAKVGDNSPLHF; len: 16; abundance: few; d_gene: NA; j_gene: TRBJ1-6; v_gene: TRBV5-4
CDR3nt: TGCACCAGCAGCTCCGGGGGCGAAGATACGCAGTATTTT; CDR3aa: CTSSSGGEDTQYF; len: 13; abundance: NA; d_gene: NA; j_gene: TRBJ2-3; v_gene: TRBV5-1
CDR3nt: TGTGCCAGCTCCCCCACCTTAGGGGACGACACTGAAGCTTTCTTT; CDR3aa: CASSPTLGDDTEAFF; len: 15; abundance: NA; d_gene: NA; j_gene: TRBJ1-1; v_gene: TRBV18
CDR3nt: TGTGCCAGCAGCCGGAGGACAATTAGCTCCTATAATTCACCCCTCCACTTT; CDR3aa: CASSRRTISSYNSPLHF; len: 17; abundance: NA; d_gene: NA; j_gene: TRBJ1-6; v_gene: TRBV14
CDR3nt: TGCAGTGCTAGAGAGGCCTTGCAAGAGACCCAGTACTTC; CDR3aa: CSAREALQETQYF; len: 13; abundance: many; d_gene: NA; j_gene: TRBJ2-5; v_gene: TRBV20-1
CDR3nt: TGTGCCAGCAGCCTACGGGGACAGGGTTACAATGAGCAGTTCTTC; CDR3aa: CASSLRGQGYNEQFF; len: 15; abundance: many; d_gene: TRBD1; j_gene: TRBJ2-1; v_gene: TRBV12-3/TRBV12-4
CDR3nt: TGTGCCAGCAGCTTATGGACAGGCGCCCACGAGCAGTACTTC; CDR3aa: CASSLWTGAHEQYF; len: 14; abundance: few; d_gene: TRBD1; j_gene: TRBJ2-7; v_gene: TRBV7-8
CDR3nt: TGCGCCAGCCAACGGTTGGAGGGGAACACTGAAGCTTTCTTT; CDR3aa: CASQRLEGNTEAFF; len: 14; abundance: NA; d_gene: NA; j_gene: TRBJ1-1; v_gene: TRBV5-1
CDR3nt: TGTGCCAGCAGCGTAGGGAGCGAGGTGAGCACAGATACGCAGTATTTT; CDR3aa: CASSVGSEVSTDTQYF; len: 16; abundance: few; d_gene: NA; j_gene: TRBJ2-3; v_gene: TRBV9